The 21 T cell receptor beta chains reported below all come from one sample, sequenced in a study of shared clonotypes between healthy human individuals. Data came from immunoSEQ multiplex PCR; TCRdb stores just in-frame clones and leaves some out. The profile shows some 2,000,000 clones, about 95% of them singletons. Naivety among CD8 cells was defined by CD45RO negativity and positive CCR7 selection, thereby excluding terminally differentiated effector memory CD45RA+ cells. What was sequenced was naive CD8+ T cells sorted from blood. The receptor set was obtained from a man aged 18 to 30 in good health.

Only one count was recorded for this clone. The chain combines TRBV4-1 with TRBJ2-7; 10 positions match TRBD1. The CDR3 runs to 17 residues. CDR1 is MGHRA and CDR2 is YSYEKL in the germline V gene. V lost 1 base to trimming and J lost 0 bases; unmatched junction nucleotides: 6. CDR3: CASSQGTGTGASYEQYF. The CDR3 DNA follows: TGCGCCAGCAGCCAAGGGACCGGGACAGGGGCCTCCTACGAGCAGTACTTC.

This clone has just a few counts. The chain combines TRBV29-1 with TRBJ1-1, with D unclear. V shed 1 base and J shed 1 base, with 10 bases lying between them. Germline V gene sequence: CDR1 SQVTM, CDR2 ANQGSEA. The CDR3 runs 14 residues. The CDR3 loop reads CSVEVARPNTEAFF. CDR3 DNA sequence: TGCAGCGTTGAAGTCGCACGTCCGAACACTGAAGCTTTCTTT.

The genes are TRBV5-5 and TRBJ2-7, with D perhaps TRBD2 (5 bases). V shed 2 bases and J shed 3 bases, with 6 bases lying between them. The CDR3 contains 12 residues. Germline assignment: CDR1 SGHKS and CDR2 YYEKEE (reference sequence). For the CDR3, the DNA is TGTGCCAGCAGCTTTGAGGGCTACGAGCAGTACTTC. Protein sequence: CASSFEGYEQYF.

The rearrangement joins TRBV5-4 to TRBJ2-7; D gene ambiguous. The CDR3 runs 12 residues. Looked up from germline, CDR1 is SGHNT and CDR2 is YYREEE (reference sequence). V lost 3 bases to trimming and J lost 0 bases, with 4 bases between them. CDR3 sequence: CASSSASYEQYF. The CDR3 DNA follows: TGTGCCAGCAGCTCGGCCTCCTACGAGCAGTACTTC.

The chain joins TRBV7-9 to TRBJ1-1, with D unclear. The CDR3 spans 14 residues. Germline V gene lookup returns CDR1 SEHNR and CDR2 FQNEAQ (reference sequence). CDR3 DNA sequence: TGTGCGAGTGGGCCGAACCGGGATTGGACTGAAGCTTTCTTT. Amino acids: CASGPNRDWTEAFF.

V and J are TRBV7-9 and TRBJ1-1, with 7 bases lining up with TRBD1. The CDR3 runs to 15 residues. V lost 5 bases to trimming and J lost 0 bases; unmatched junction nucleotides: 6. The germline gives CDR1 SEHNR, CDR2 FQNEAQ (reference sequence). CDR3 in amino acids: CASSQMQGVNTEAFF. CDR3 nucleotides: TGTGCCAGCAGCCAAATGCAGGGGGTGAACACTGAAGCTTTCTTT.

The chain is built from TRBV13 and TRBJ1-1, with 8 bases lining up with TRBD1. The CDR3 loop spans 15 amino acids. CDR1 is PRHDT and CDR2 is FYEKMQ in the germline V gene (reference sequence). After removal of 6 bases from V and 3 bases from J, the junction contained 9 bases not matched to a gene. DNA for the CDR3: TGTGCCAGCAGACCGTATGGACAGGGAGACACTGAAGCTTTCTTT. It yields the protein CASRPYGQGDTEAFF.

The chain uses TRBV28 and TRBJ2-7; 12 bases match TRBD1. The CDR3 loop spans 14 amino acids. Germline assignment: CDR1 MDHEN and CDR2 SYDVKM. With V trimmed by 6 bases and J by 6 bases, 6 bases remained unmatched. The CDR3 DNA follows: TGTGCCAGCAGGGCCCGGGACAGGGGGCCCGAGCAGTACTTC. Encoded protein: CASRARDRGPEQYF.

V is TRBV7-9 and J is TRBJ1-1; tentative D call: TRBD1 (5 bases). Looked up from germline, CDR1 is SEHNR and CDR2 is FQNEAQ (reference sequence). The CDR3 runs to 13 residues. Trimming removed 1 base at V and 10 bases at J, with 13 bases between. Here the CDR3 reads CASSLVGGFGAFF. Here the CDR3 DNA reads TGTGCCAGCAGCTTAGTTGGGGGGTTCGGAGCTTTCTTT. Looking up the rest from reference TRBV7-9 and TRBJ1-1 gives the full variable domain: DTGVSQNPRHKITKRGQNVTFRCDPISEHNRLYWYRQTLGQGPEFLTYFQNEAQLEKSRLLSDRFSAERPKGSFSTLEIQRTEQGDSAMYLCASSLVGGFGAFFGQGTRLTVV.

The chain uses TRBV29-1 and TRBJ2-7; D unclear. This CDR3 spans 14 amino acids. Trimming took off 5 bases at V and 1 base at J, with 15 bases between the two ends. In germline, CDR1 is SQVTM, CDR2 ANQGSEA. DNA for the CDR3: TGCAGCGTTAAGTTACCCGGGTCGTCCTACGAGCAGTACTTC. Amino acid sequence: CSVKLPGSSYEQYF.

The chain links TRBV27 to TRBJ2-1; 7 bases map to TRBD1. With 8 bases clipped from V and 2 bases from J, the junction kept 9 bases outside the gene matches. Germline V gene lookup returns CDR1 MNHEY and CDR2 SMNVEV (reference sequence). CDR3 size: 15 residues. The CDR3 nucleotides are TGTGCCAGCGGGAAGAGGGGGCCTACCTACAATGAGCAGTTCTTC. This sequence encodes CASGKRGPTYNEQFF.

In the case of this clone: The same CDR3 can be traced to other DNA sequences in this sample. The gene calls are TRBV9 and TRBJ2-1; unclear D gene. The CDR3 loop spans 13 amino acids. Trimming took off 1 base at V and 3 bases at J, with 5 bases between the two ends. CDR1 SGDLS and CDR2 YYNGEE come from the germline V gene. The DNA of the CDR3 is TGTGCCAGCAGCGTAACTGACTACAATGAGCAGTTCTTC. Protein: CASSVTDYNEQFF.

The V gene is TRBV7-9, the J gene TRBJ2-1, with 8 bases fitting TRBD2. V was clipped by 0 bases and J by 4 bases; unmatched bases: 5. The CDR3 loop spans 16 amino acids. CDR1 is SEHNR and CDR2 is FQNEAQ in the germline V gene (reference sequence). The CDR3, as DNA: TGTGCCAGCAGCTTAGCTGCTAGCGGGCCTTACAATGAGCAGTTCTTC. Protein sequence: CASSLAASGPYNEQFF.

This clone was found a few times. Other DNA sequences in this sample translate to the same CDR3. This chain links TRBV7-3 with TRBJ1-1; the D gene is possibly TRBD1 (6 bases). The V gene's germline CDR1 is SGHTA and CDR2 FQGTGA. The CDR3 runs to 13 residues. Trimming cost V 0 bases and J 4 bases, with 6 bases left between them. Here the CDR3 DNA reads TGTGCCAGCAGCTTAACAGGGGGCACTGAAGCTTTCTTT. Translating gives CASSLTGGTEAFF.

V usage is TRBV7-8 and J usage is TRBJ2-3; 8 bases map to TRBD2. The CDR3 has 16 amino acids. From germline, CDR1 is SGHVS and CDR2 FQNEAQ. V was clipped by 4 bases and J by 1 base; unmatched bases: 7. In DNA form, the CDR3 reads TGTGCCAGCAGCTCGGGAACTAGCGGACGCACAGATACGCAGTATTTT. This codes for CASSSGTSGRTDTQYF. Full variable domain (outside the CDR3, taken from reference TRBV7-8 and TRBJ2-3): GAGVSQSPRYKVAKRGQDVALRCDPISGHVSLFWYQQALGQGPEFLTYFQNEAQLDKSGLPSDRFFAERPEGSVSTLKIQRTQQEDSAVYLCASSSGTSGRTDTQYFGPGTRLTVL.

The chain links TRBV28 to TRBJ2-3; 8 bases agree with TRBD1. Germline values: CDR1 MDHEN, CDR2 SYDVKM. This CDR3 is built from 17 residues. Trimming took 8 bases from V and 3 from J; bases not matched to a gene: 16. CDR3 residues: CASHSLDRARGTDTQYF. As DNA, the CDR3 is TGTGCCAGCCATAGCCTGGACAGGGCCAGGGGGACAGATACGCAGTATTTT.

V gene TRBV5-8 combines with J gene TRBJ2-5; D may be TRBD2 (6 bases). Germline CDR1 reads SGHTS; CDR2 reads YDEGEE. Trimming cost V 4 bases and J 3 bases, with 13 bases left between them. CDR3 length equals 14 residues. The CDR3 protein is CASSPDWGEETQYF. CDR3 nucleotides: TGTGCCAGCAGCCCGGACTGGGGGGAAGAGACCCAGTACTTC.

Here the CDR3 reads CASSIDLWYYEQYF. The CDR3 bases are TGTGCCAGTAGTATAGATCTTTGGTACTACGAGCAGTACTTC. The chain is built from TRBV19 and TRBJ2-7; D gene ambiguous. From germline, CDR1 is LNHDA and CDR2 SQIVND (reference sequence). This CDR3 has 14 residues. The V and J ends lost 0 bases and 3 bases respectively, with 9 bases between them.

The genes are TRBV2 and TRBJ1-1, with D possibly matching TRBD1 (5 bases). Trimming pared 2 bases from V and 4 bases from J, leaving 8 bases between. Germline CDR1 is SNHLY and CDR2 is FYNNEI. The CDR3 has 13 residues. Here the CDR3 reads CASSESRGTEAFF. Here the CDR3 DNA reads TGTGCCAGCAGTGAATCGAGGGGCACTGAAGCTTTCTTT.

The V gene is TRBV2, the J gene TRBJ1-2; D is ambiguous. Germline-derived CDR1 and CDR2 are SNHLY and FYNNEI. This CDR3 comprises 14 residues. V lost 1 base and J lost 3, with 9 bases in between. CDR3 in amino acids: CASSEVRTDYGYTF. The CDR3 DNA reads as TGTGCCAGCAGTGAAGTCAGGACGGACTATGGCTACACCTTC.

The chain joins TRBV11-2 to TRBJ1-1, with D unclear. The CDR3 is 12 amino acids. Germline loops: CDR1 SGHAT, CDR2 FQNNGV. V dropped 3 bases and J dropped 7 bases, with 9 bases sitting between them. CDR3 loop: CASSFAQVEAFF. The CDR3 coding sequence is TGTGCCAGCAGCTTTGCCCAGGTTGAAGCTTTCTTT. The full variable domain, with the rest looked up from reference TRBV11-2 and TRBJ1-1, is EAGVAQSPRYKIIEKRQSVAFWCNPISGHATLYWYQQILGQGPKLLIQFQNNGVVDDSQLPKDRFSAERLKGVDSTLKIQPAKLEDSAVYLCASSFAQVEAFFGQGTRLTVV.